This T cell receptor beta chain was profiled in a study of Ad26.COV2.S vaccination and SARS-CoV-2 variants. The germline gives CDR1 MNHEY, CDR2 SVGAGI. Between the trimmed V and J ends, which lost 6 bases and 4 bases, there was a span of 15 bases. The CDR3 is 14 amino acids. Repertoires were generated with immunoSEQ multiplex PCR, while TCRdb's copy carries only in-frame clones and drops some. This table holds about 320,000 clones, roughly 86% found once. The treatment here: about 20 received Ad26.COV2.S at low or high dose, single or two shots; about 5 received placebo; per-sample allocation not given. Specimens were obtained on day 63 following the first vaccine or placebo injection. Expression of Wuhan-strain SARS-CoV-2 spike came from the Ad26 vector that formed the vaccine.

The TCR comes from a person aged 18-60 years who received the Ad26.COV2.S COVID-19 vaccine or a placebo. This chain connects TRBV6-5 to TRBJ1-1; perhaps TRBD1 as D (5 bases). The sequences come from peripheral blood, collected in a trial of Ad26.COV2.S vaccine versus placebo. The CDR3 loop is CASRRGWTGTEAFF. Here the CDR3 DNA reads TGTGCCAGCAGGAGGGGTTGGACTGGCACTGAAGCTTTCTTT.